This T cell receptor (beta chain) was profiled in a study of shared clonotypes between healthy human individuals. TCRdb's table, derived via immunoSEQ multiplex PCR, lists solely in-frame clones and lacks some. The sample lists 850,000 to 1,100,000 clones, around three quarters seen once, with 0.85% to 1% in the top ten. The CDR3 spans 11 residues. The ends were cut back, 6 bases at V and 11 bases at J, with 11 bases in the middle. Germline V gene sequence: CDR1 LNHDA, CDR2 SQIVND (reference sequence). The chain has TRBV19 and TRBJ2-1; D gene uncertain. The sequence came from a man aged 18 to 29 in good health. Some clones in this sample may be carry-over from other donors' samples. Input material: memory CD4+ T cells from PBMCs. Subset specified: CD45RA-negative fraction. CDR3 in amino acids: CASSRQSQQFF. CDR3 coding DNA: TGTGCCAGTAGCCGCCAATCCCAGCAGTTCTTC. Together with reference TRBV19 and TRBJ2-1, the CDR3 gives the full variable domain: DGGITQSPKYLFRKEGQNVTLSCEQNLNHDAMYWYRQDPGQGLRLIYYSQIVNDFQKGDIAEGYSVSREKKESFPLTVTSAQKNPTAFYLCASSRQSQQFFGPGTRLTVL.